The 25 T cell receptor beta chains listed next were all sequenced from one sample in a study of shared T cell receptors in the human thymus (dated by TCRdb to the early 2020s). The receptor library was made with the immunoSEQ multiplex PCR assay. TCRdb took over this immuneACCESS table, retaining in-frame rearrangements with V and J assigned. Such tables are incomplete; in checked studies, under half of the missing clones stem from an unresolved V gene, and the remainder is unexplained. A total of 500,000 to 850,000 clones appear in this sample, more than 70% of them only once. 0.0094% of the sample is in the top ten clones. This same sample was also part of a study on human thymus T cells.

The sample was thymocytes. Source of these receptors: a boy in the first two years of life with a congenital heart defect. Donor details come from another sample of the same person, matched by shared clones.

The chain's CDR3 is CASSPRRGEGEQFF. CDR3 DNA sequence: TGTGCCAGCAGTCCACGACGGGGGGAGGGTGAGCAGTTCTTC. The gene calls are TRBV27 and TRBJ2-1; 7 nucleotides agree with TRBD2. This CDR3 region has 14 residues. V lost 5 bases, J lost 9 bases, and 10 bases stayed unmatched. In germline, CDR1 is MNHEY, CDR2 SMNVEV (reference sequence).

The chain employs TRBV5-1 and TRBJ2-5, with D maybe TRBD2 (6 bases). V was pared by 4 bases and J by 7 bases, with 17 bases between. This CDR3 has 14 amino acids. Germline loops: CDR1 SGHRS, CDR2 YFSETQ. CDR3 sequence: CASSPGGGKATQYF. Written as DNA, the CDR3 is TGCGCCAGCAGCCCCGGTGGAGGGAAGGCGACCCAGTACTTC.

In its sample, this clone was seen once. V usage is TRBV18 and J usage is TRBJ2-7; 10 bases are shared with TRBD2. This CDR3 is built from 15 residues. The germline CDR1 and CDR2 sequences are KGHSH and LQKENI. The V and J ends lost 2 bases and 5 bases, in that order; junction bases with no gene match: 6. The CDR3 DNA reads TGTGCCAGCTCACCAGGGACTAGCGTTGCGAACGAGCAGTACTTC. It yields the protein CASSPGTSVANEQYF.

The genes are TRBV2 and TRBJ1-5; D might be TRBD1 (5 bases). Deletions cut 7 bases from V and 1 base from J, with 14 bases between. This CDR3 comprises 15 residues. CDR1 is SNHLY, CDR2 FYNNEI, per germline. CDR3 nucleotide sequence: TGTGCCAGCACCCAAAGGGGCCGCAGCAATCAGCCCCAGCATTTT. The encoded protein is CASTQRGRSNQPQHF.

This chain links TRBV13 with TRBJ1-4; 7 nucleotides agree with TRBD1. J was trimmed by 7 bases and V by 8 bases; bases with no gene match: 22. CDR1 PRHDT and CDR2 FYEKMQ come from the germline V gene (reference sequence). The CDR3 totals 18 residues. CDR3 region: CASGRLTENRGKGEKLFF. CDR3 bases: TGTGCCAGCGGTAGACTTACCGAAAACAGGGGAAAGGGTGAAAAACTGTTTTTT.

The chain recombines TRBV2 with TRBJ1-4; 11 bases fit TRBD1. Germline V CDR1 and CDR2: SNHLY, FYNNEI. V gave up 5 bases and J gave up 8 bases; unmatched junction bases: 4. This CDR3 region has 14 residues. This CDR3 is CASSPDRGLEKLFF. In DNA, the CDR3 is TGTGCCAGCAGTCCGGACAGGGGGCTCGAAAAACTGTTTTTT.

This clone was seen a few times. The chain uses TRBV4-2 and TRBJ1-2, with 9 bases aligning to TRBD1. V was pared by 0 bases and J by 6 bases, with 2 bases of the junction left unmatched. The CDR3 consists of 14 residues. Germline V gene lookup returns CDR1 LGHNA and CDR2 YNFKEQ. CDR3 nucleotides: TGTGCCAGCAGCCAAGATAGGACAGGGGATGGCTACACCTTC. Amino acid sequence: CASSQDRTGDGYTF.

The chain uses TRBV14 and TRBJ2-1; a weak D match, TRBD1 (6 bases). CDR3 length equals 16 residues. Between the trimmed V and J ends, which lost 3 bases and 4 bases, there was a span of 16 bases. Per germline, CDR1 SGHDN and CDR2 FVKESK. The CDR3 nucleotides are TGTGCCAGCAGCCAGGATACAGGGAACTATTACAATGAGCAGTTCTTC. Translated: CASSQDTGNYYNEQFF.

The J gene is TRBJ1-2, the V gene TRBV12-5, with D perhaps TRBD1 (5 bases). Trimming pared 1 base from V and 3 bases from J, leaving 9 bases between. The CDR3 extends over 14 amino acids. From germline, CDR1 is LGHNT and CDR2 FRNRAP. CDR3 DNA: TGTGCTAGTGGTTTGGGGGGGGAACACTATGGCTACACCTTC. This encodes CASGLGGEHYGYTF.

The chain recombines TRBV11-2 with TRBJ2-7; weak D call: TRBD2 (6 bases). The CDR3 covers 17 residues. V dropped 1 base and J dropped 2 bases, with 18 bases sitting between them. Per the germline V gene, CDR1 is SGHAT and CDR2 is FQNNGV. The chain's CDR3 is CASSLVFGTANPYEQYF. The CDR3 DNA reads TGTGCCAGCAGCTTAGTATTTGGGACTGCAAACCCCTACGAGCAGTACTTC.

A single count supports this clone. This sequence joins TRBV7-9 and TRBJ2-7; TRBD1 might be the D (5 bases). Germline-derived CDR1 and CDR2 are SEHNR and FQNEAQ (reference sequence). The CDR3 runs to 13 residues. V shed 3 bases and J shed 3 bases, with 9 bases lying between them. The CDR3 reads CASSFDSLYEQYF. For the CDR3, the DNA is TGTGCCAGCAGCTTTGACAGCCTCTACGAGCAGTACTTC.

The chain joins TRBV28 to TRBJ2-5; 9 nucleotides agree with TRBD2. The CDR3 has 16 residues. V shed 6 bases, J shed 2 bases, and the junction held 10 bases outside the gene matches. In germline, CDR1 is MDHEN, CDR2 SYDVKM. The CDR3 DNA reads TGTGCCAGCAGACACTTACTCAGCGGGGGGCAAGAGACCCAGTACTTC. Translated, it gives CASRHLLSGGQETQYF.

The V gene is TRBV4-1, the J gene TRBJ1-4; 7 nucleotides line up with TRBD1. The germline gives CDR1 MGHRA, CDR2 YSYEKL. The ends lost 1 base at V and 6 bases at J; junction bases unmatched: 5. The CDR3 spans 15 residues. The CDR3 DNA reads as TGCGCCAGCAGCCAAGGAGGGGGCTTGGATGAAAAACTGTTTTTT. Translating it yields CASSQGGGLDEKLFF.

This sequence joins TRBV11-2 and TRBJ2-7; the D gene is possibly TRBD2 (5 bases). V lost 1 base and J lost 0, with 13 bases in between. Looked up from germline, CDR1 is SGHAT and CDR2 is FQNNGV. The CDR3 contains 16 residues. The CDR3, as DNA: TGTGCCAGCAGCTTAGTCCCGGGATTAAGCTCCTACGAGCAGTACTTC. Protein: CASSLVPGLSSYEQYF.

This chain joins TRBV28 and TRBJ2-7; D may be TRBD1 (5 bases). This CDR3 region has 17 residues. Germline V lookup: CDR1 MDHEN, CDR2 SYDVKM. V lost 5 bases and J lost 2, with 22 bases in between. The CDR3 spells CASSPRTQGDSTYEQYF. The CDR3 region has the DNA TGTGCCAGCAGTCCAAGGACCCAGGGCGACAGTACCTACGAGCAGTACTTC.

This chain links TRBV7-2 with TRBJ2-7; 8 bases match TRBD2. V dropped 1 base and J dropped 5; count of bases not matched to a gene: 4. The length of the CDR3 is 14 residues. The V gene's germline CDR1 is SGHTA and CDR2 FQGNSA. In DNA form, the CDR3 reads TGTGCCAGCAGCTTAGAGACTAGCGAGAACGAGCAGTACTTC. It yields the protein CASSLETSENEQYF.

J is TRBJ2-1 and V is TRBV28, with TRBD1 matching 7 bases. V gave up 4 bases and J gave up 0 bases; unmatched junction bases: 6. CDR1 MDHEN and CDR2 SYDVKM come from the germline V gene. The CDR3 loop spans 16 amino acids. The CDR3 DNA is TGTGCCAGCAGTTCCCCGGGACAGAGCTCCTACAATGAGCAGTTCTTC. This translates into CASSSPGQSSYNEQFF.

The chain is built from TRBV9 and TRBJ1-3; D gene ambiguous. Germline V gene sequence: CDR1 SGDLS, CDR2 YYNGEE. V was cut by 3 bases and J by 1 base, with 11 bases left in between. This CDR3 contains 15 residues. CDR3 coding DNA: TGTGCCAGCAGCGGCAATAGCGGATCTGGAAACACCATATATTTT. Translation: CASSGNSGSGNTIYF. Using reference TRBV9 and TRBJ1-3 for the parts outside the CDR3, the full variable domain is DSGVTQTPKHLITATGQRVTLRCSPRSGDLSVYWYQQSLDQGLQFLIQYYNGEERAKGNILERFSAQQFPDLHSELNLSSLELGDSALYFCASSGNSGSGNTIYFGEGSWLTVV.

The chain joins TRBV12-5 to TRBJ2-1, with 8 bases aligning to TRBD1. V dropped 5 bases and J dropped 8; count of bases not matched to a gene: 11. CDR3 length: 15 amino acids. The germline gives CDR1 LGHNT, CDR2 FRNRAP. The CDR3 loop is CASGPTTGVGDEQFF. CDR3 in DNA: TGTGCTAGTGGTCCAACGACAGGGGTAGGGGATGAGCAGTTCTTC.

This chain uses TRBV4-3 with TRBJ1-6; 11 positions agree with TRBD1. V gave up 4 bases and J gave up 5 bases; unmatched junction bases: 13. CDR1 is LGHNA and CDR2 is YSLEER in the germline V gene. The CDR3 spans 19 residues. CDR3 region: CASSPWGLKDRGHNSPLHF. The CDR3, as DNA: TGCGCCAGCAGCCCCTGGGGACTTAAGGACAGGGGGCATAATTCACCCCTCCACTTT.

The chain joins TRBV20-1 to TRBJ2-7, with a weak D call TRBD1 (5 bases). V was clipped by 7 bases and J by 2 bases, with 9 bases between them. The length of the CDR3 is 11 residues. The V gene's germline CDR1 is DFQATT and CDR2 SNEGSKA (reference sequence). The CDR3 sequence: CSVDKTYEQYF. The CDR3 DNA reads TGCAGTGTGGACAAGACCTACGAGCAGTACTTC.

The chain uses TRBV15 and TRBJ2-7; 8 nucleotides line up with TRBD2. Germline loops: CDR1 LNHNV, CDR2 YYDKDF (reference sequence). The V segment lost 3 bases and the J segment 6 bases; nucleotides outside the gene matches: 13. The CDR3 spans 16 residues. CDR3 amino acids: CATSRGGTRSFLEQYF. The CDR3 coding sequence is TGTGCCACCAGCAGGGGGGGGACTAGATCTTTTCTCGAGCAGTACTTC.

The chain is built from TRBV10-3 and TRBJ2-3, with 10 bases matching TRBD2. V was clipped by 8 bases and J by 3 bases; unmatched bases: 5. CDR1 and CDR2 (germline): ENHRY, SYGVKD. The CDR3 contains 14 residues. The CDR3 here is CAIRQAGGTDTQYF. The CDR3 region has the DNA TGTGCCATCCGTCAAGCGGGAGGGACAGATACGCAGTATTTT.

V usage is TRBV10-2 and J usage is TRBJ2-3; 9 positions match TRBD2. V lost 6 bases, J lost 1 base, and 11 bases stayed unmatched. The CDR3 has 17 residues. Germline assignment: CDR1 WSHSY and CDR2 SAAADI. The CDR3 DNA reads TGCGCCAGCAGGCCTCCCGGGACTAGCTTGGGCACAGATACGCAGTATTTT. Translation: CASRPPGTSLGTDTQYF.

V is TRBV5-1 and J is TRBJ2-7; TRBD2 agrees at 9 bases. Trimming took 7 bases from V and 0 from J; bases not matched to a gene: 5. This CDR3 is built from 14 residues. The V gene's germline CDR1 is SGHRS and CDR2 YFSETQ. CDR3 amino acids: CASSQRGDSYEQYF. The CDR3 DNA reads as TGCGCCAGCTCCCAGCGGGGGGACTCCTACGAGCAGTACTTC. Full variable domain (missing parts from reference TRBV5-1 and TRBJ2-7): KAGVTQTPRYLIKTRGQQVTLSCSPISGHRSVSWYQQTPGQGLQFLFEYFSETQRNKGNFPGRFSGRQFSNSRSEMNVSTLELGDSALYLCASSQRGDSYEQYFGPGTRLTVT.